Below are 18 T cell receptor beta chains sequenced from a single sample in a study of blood T cell repertoires in COVID-19. Assay used: immunoSEQ multiplex PCR; TCRdb lists only in-frame clones, some missing. The sample has roughly 100,000 clones; more than 70% are singletons. Sequencing was carried out using peripheral blood. The receptors here all came from an elderly woman in a cohort sampled during active COVID-19.

The chain has TRBV7-3 and TRBJ2-2, with TRBD2 matching over 8 bases. The CDR3 is made up of 15 amino acids. The trim removed 5 bases at V and 9 bases at J, leaving 11 bases unmatched. Germline V lookup: CDR1 SGHTA, CDR2 FQGTGA. In nucleotides, the CDR3 is TGTGCCAGCAGCCGAGGGCTAGCGGGCTCTCGGGAGCTGTTTTTT. It specifies CASSRGLAGSRELFF.

This chain connects TRBV12-5 to TRBJ2-5, with TRBD1 identical over 10 bases. This CDR3 is 18 amino acids long. After removal of 2 bases from V and 4 bases from J, the junction contained 13 bases not matched to a gene. CDR1 LGHNT and CDR2 FRNRAP come from the germline V gene. The CDR3 coding sequence is TGTGCTAGTGGTTTGTCACGGGCGGGGACAGGGGAATCAGAGACCCAGTACTTC. Its translation is CASGLSRAGTGESETQYF.

The chain uses TRBV18 and TRBJ2-1, with D maybe TRBD1 (5 bases). Per germline, CDR1 KGHSH and CDR2 LQKENI. Trimming left V 3 bases short and J 5 bases short, with 17 bases between. The CDR3 totals 16 residues. The CDR3 spells CASSPRFLTANNEQFF. CDR3 DNA: TGTGCCAGCTCACCCCGTTTTCTGACAGCGAACAATGAGCAGTTCTTC.

The gene calls are TRBV7-9 and TRBJ2-1, with 7 nucleotides matching TRBD2. CDR3 length: 15 amino acids. Germline loops: CDR1 SEHNR, CDR2 FQNEAQ (reference sequence). With 4 bases clipped from V and 3 bases from J, the junction kept 6 bases outside the gene matches. CDR3 nucleotide sequence: TGTGCCAGCAGCTCACGGGGGGAGGGCTACAATGAGCAGTTCTTC. It yields the protein CASSSRGEGYNEQFF. Full variable domain (missing parts from reference TRBV7-9 and TRBJ2-1): DTGVSQNPRHKITKRGQNVTFRCDPISEHNRLYWYRQTLGQGPEFLTYFQNEAQLEKSRLLSDRFSAERPKGSFSTLEIQRTEQGDSAMYLCASSSRGEGYNEQFFGPGTRLTVL.

This chain joins TRBV4-2 and TRBJ2-2; TRBD1 matches 8 bases. Germline lookup yields CDR1 LGHNA and CDR2 YNFKEQ. The CDR3 loop spans 17 amino acids. Unmatched junction bases numbered 8, after V lost 4 bases and J lost 1 base. The CDR3 loop reads CASSRTGQGGNTGELFF. CDR3 DNA sequence: TGTGCCAGCAGCCGGACCGGACAGGGTGGGAACACCGGGGAGCTGTTTTTT.

The genes are TRBV28 and TRBJ1-3; a weak D match, TRBD1 (5 bases). CDR1 is MDHEN, CDR2 SYDVKM, per germline. Deletions cut 6 bases from V and 4 bases from J, with 19 bases between. The CDR3 extends over 16 amino acids. The CDR3 reads CASSLGGSLGGNTIYF. The CDR3 coding sequence is TGTGCCAGCAGCCTCGGGGGAAGTCTAGGCGGAAACACCATATATTTT. Complete variable domain (other parts from reference TRBV28 and TRBJ1-3): DVKVTQSSRYLVKRTGEKVFLECVQDMDHENMFWYRQDPGLGLRLIYFSYDVKMKEKGDIPEGYSVSREKKERFSLILESASTNQTSMYLCASSLGGSLGGNTIYFGEGSWLTVV.

J is TRBJ1-2 and V is TRBV13; TRBD1 agrees at 8 bases. CDR1 PRHDT and CDR2 FYEKMQ come from the germline V gene (reference sequence). There are 15 residues in the CDR3. V lost 5 bases, J lost 5 bases, and 10 bases stayed unmatched. For the CDR3, the DNA is TGTGCCAGCAGCGCACGGGACAGGCGATCATATGGCTACACCTTC. It specifies CASSARDRRSYGYTF. Combining the CDR3 with reference TRBV13 and TRBJ1-2 gives the whole variable domain AAGVIQSPRHLIKEKRETATLKCYPIPRHDTVYWYQQGPGQDPQFLISFYEKMQSDKGSIPDRFSAQQFSDYHSELNMSSLELGDSALYFCASSARDRRSYGYTFGSGTRLTVV.

The chain recombines TRBV7-2 with TRBJ2-7, with 7 positions matching TRBD2. This CDR3 region has 13 residues. The V gene end was trimmed by 7 bases and the J gene end by 6 bases; junction bases not matched to a gene: 9. Germline assignment: CDR1 SGHTA and CDR2 FQGNSA. The CDR3 nucleotides read TGTGCCAGCAACATGCGGGAGAAGGGCGAGCAGTACTTC. Translating gives CASNMREKGEQYF. The variable domain in full, with the rest retrieved from reference TRBV7-2 and TRBJ2-7, is GAGVSQSPSNKVTEKGKDVELRCDPISGHTALYWYRQSLGQGLEFLIYFQGNSAPDKSGLPSDRFSAERTGGSVSTLTIQRTQQEDSAVYLCASNMREKGEQYFGPGTRLTVT.

Written as DNA, the CDR3 is TGTGCCAGCTCTCGGGGACTTCCAAGTGGGGAGACCCAGTACTTC. Its protein is CASSRGLPSGETQYF. The J gene is TRBJ2-5, the V gene TRBV18; D possibly corresponds to TRBD2 (6 bases). Germline CDR1 and CDR2: KGHSH and LQKENI. The CDR3 spans 15 residues. V dropped 6 bases and J dropped 5 bases, with 19 bases sitting between them.

The CDR3 protein is CASSQLAAPTDTQYF. In DNA form, the CDR3 reads TGTGCCAGCAGTCAACTAGCGGCCCCTACAGATACGCAGTATTTT. V is TRBV6-5 and J is TRBJ2-3; 8 bases line up with TRBD2. Germline V gives CDR1 MNHEY, CDR2 SVGAGI. J was trimmed by 3 bases and V by 5 bases; bases with no gene match: 7. The CDR3 spans 15 residues.

The V gene is TRBV5-5, the J gene TRBJ1-1, with D perhaps TRBD1 (6 bases). V lost 1 base to trimming and J lost 1 base, with 8 bases between them. Germline assignment: CDR1 SGHKS and CDR2 YYEKEE (reference sequence). The CDR3 loop spans 14 amino acids. The CDR3 nucleotides are TGTGCCAGCAGCTTGCACAGGGAGAACACTGAAGCTTTCTTT. Protein: CASSLHRENTEAFF.

This CDR3 reads CASSPATGDVSSPLHF. The CDR3 nucleotides are TGCGCCAGCAGCCCGGCGACAGGGGATGTCAGTTCACCCCTCCACTTT. This chain uses TRBV5-1 with TRBJ1-6; TRBD1 matches 8 bases. Trimming cost V 4 bases and J 9 bases; bases outside gene matches: 12. Germline V gives CDR1 SGHRS, CDR2 YFSETQ. The CDR3 consists of 16 residues.

This chain uses TRBV6-4 with TRBJ2-2; D is possibly TRBD2 (5 bases). The V and J ends lost 4 bases and 3 bases respectively, with 6 bases between them. This CDR3 has 13 amino acids. Germline V gene lookup returns CDR1 MRHNA and CDR2 SNTAGT. The CDR3 region is CASSGRDTGELFF. For the CDR3, the DNA is TGTGCCAGCAGTGGGCGGGACACCGGGGAGCTGTTTTTT.

The chain combines TRBV19 with TRBJ2-7; maybe TRBD1 (5 bases). The germline V gene encodes CDR1 LNHDA and CDR2 SQIVND (reference sequence). Deletions cut 4 bases from V and 3 bases from J, with 10 bases between. This CDR3 is 13 amino acids long. The CDR3, as DNA: TGTGCCAGTAGTAGACAGCTGAGCTACGAGCAGTACTTC. It encodes CASSRQLSYEQYF.

This rearrangement joins TRBV7-2 to TRBJ1-6, with D maybe TRBD1 (6 bases). Germline CDR1 is SGHTA and CDR2 is FQGNSA. The CDR3 contains 16 residues. Trimming pared 5 bases from V and 5 bases from J, leaving 16 bases between. The chain's CDR3 is CASSPGGGANNSPLHF. The CDR3 region has the DNA TGTGCCAGCAGCCCCGGCGGGGGCGCCAATAATTCACCCCTCCACTTT.

This chain links TRBV3-1 (or the pseudogene TRBV3-2) with TRBJ2-1; TRBD2 might be the D (6 bases). The ends were cut back, 1 base at V and 12 bases at J, with 7 bases in the middle. The CDR3 runs 11 residues. CDR1 is LGHDT and CDR2 is YNNKEL in the germline V gene (reference sequence). This chain's CDR3 is CASSQGRGQFF. DNA for the CDR3: TGTGCCAGCAGCCAAGGGCGGGGGCAGTTCTTC.

The rearrangement links TRBV5-5 to TRBJ2-2, with D unclear. The ends were cut back, 5 bases at V and 7 bases at J, with 18 bases in the middle. Germline V gene lookup returns CDR1 SGHKS and CDR2 YYEKEE (reference sequence). This CDR3 contains 15 residues. The DNA of the CDR3 is TGTGCCAGCAGACCGCCGGTCACTTATATCGGGGAGCTGTTTTTT. This codes for CASRPPVTYIGELFF.

The genes are TRBV29-1 and TRBJ1-4; TRBD1 is a possible D gene (6 bases). CDR1 is SQVTM, CDR2 ANQGSEA, per germline. Trimming removed 6 bases at V and 5 bases at J, with 19 bases between. The CDR3 extends over 15 amino acids. The DNA for the CDR3 is TGCAGCGTCGGGGGGCACCGGGACGGAAATGAAAAACTGTTTTTT. Amino acids: CSVGGHRDGNEKLFF.